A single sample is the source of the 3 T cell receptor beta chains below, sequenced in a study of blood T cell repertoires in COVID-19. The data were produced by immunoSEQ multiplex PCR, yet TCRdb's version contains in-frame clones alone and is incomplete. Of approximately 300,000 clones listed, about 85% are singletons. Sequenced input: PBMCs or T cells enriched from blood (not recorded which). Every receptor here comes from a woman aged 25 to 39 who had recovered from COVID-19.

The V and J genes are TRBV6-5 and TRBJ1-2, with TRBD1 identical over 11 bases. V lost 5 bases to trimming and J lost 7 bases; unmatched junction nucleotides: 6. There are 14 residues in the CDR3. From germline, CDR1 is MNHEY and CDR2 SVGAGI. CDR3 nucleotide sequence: TGTGCCAGCAGTCTAGGACAGGGGGCGCGTGGCTACACCTTC. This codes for CASSLGQGARGYTF.

CDR3 region: CASEGGPQYF. The CDR3 nucleotides are TGTGCCAGCGAGGGCGGGCCCCAGTACTTC. This sequence joins TRBV2 and TRBJ2-5; the D gene is possibly TRBD2 (5 bases). CDR1 and CDR2 from the germline V gene are SNHLY and FYNNEI. The CDR3 contains 10 residues. Trimming removed 8 bases from V and 9 bases from J, with 10 bases in between.

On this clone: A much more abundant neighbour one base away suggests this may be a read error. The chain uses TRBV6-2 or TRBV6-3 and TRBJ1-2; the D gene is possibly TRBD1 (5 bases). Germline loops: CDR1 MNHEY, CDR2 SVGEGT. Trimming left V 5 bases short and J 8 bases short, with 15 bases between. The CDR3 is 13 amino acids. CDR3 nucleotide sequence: TGTGCCAGCAGTCCCCAGGGTACCTACGGCTACACCTTC. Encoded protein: CASSPQGTYGYTF.